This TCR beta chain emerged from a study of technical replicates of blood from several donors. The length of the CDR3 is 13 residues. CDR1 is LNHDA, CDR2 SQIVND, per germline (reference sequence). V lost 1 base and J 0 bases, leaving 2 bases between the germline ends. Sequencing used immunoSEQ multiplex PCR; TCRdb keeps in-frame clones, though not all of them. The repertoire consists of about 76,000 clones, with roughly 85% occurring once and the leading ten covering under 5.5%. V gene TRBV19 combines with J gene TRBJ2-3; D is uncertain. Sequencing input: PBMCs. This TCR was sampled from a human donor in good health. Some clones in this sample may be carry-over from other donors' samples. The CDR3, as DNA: TGTGCCAGTAGTATAGCTAGCACAGATACGCAGTATTTT. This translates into CASSIASTDTQYF.